A single sample is the source of the 14 T cell receptor beta chains below, sequenced in a study of blood T cell repertoires in COVID-19. The repertoire was sequenced with immunoSEQ multiplex PCR; TCRdb's copy has only in-frame clones and lacks some. Here the sample spans 350,000 to 400,000 clones, more than 70% being singletons. The sample comprised PBMCs or T cells enriched from blood (not recorded which). All receptors come from a man aged 35 to 55 in a cohort exposed to, infected with or recovered from COVID-19 (not recorded which).

The chain carries TRBV5-6 and TRBJ2-7, with D possibly TRBD1 on 7 matching bases. Trimming removed 3 bases at V and 1 base at J, with 11 bases between. The CDR3 loop spans 14 amino acids. CDR1 is SGHDT and CDR2 is YYEEEE in the germline V gene. The CDR3 DNA follows: TGTGCCAGCAGCTCAGGGGGGTCTTCCTACGAGCAGTACTTC. Translating it yields CASSSGGSSYEQYF.

This chain links TRBV5-4 with TRBJ2-1; a weak D match, TRBD2 (6 bases). This CDR3 comprises 16 residues. Germline V gene data show CDR1 as SGHNT and CDR2 as YYREEE (reference sequence). V was clipped by 0 bases and J by 2 bases, with 12 bases between them. CDR3 sequence reads: CASSLVGTGPYNEQFF. The DNA of the CDR3 is TGTGCCAGCAGCTTGGTGGGGACTGGCCCCTACAATGAGCAGTTCTTC. The variable domain in full, completed from reference TRBV5-4 and TRBJ2-1, reads ETGVTQSPTHLIKTRGQQVTLRCSSQSGHNTVSWYQQALGQGPQFIFQYYREEENGRGNFPPRFSGLQFPNYSSELNVNALELDDSALYLCASSLVGTGPYNEQFFGPGTRLTVL.

The CDR3 loop reads CASSSGQGAYNYGYTF. In DNA, the CDR3 is TGTGCCAGCAGCTCTGGACAGGGGGCCTATAACTATGGCTACACCTTC. The V gene is TRBV3-1 (or the pseudogene TRBV3-2), the J gene TRBJ1-2; 11 bases line up with TRBD1. V shed 5 bases, J shed 1 base, and the junction held 6 bases outside the gene matches. CDR3 length equals 16 residues. Germline-derived CDR1 and CDR2 are LGHDT and YNNKEL (reference sequence).

The V and J genes are TRBV30 and TRBJ2-2; 7 positions agree with TRBD1. Germline assignment: CDR1 GTSNPN and CDR2 SVGIG (reference sequence). V lost 4 bases to trimming and J lost 5 bases; unmatched junction nucleotides: 7. This CDR3 comprises 14 residues. CDR3 protein: CAWIDRVGTGELFF. As DNA, the CDR3 is TGTGCCTGGATTGACAGGGTAGGAACCGGGGAGCTGTTTTTT.

This chain uses TRBV19 with TRBJ1-1; tentative D call: TRBD1 (5 bases). Germline CDR1 LNHDA, CDR2 SQIVND (reference sequence). The CDR3 runs 16 residues. Between the trimmed V and J ends, which lost 0 bases and 0 bases, there was a span of 11 bases. This CDR3 reads CASSIDLRAMNTEAFF. The CDR3 DNA follows: TGTGCCAGTAGTATAGATCTCAGGGCCATGAACACTGAAGCTTTCTTT.

The chain recombines TRBV3-1 (or the pseudogene TRBV3-2) with TRBJ1-2; D might be TRBD1 (5 bases). This CDR3 comprises 14 residues. CDR1 is LGHDT and CDR2 is YNNKEL in the germline V gene (reference sequence). V was trimmed by 2 bases and J by 1 base, leaving 8 bases between them. CDR3 sequence (DNA): TGTGCCAGCAGCCAATGGGGCAGTAACTATGGCTACACCTTC. It codes for CASSQWGSNYGYTF.

V and J are TRBV30 and TRBJ2-3, with a weak D call TRBD2 (5 bases). With 2 bases removed from V and 2 bases from J, the gap between germline ends came to 8 bases. The CDR3 totals 13 residues. Per germline, CDR1 GTSNPN and CDR2 SVGIG (reference sequence). CDR3 region: CAWSIGNTDTQYF. CDR3 nucleotides: TGTGCCTGGAGTATCGGGAACACAGATACGCAGTATTTT.

This clone occurred many times. The chain uses TRBV3-1 (or the pseudogene TRBV3-2) and TRBJ1-6; 7 bases fit TRBD1. Germline CDR1 is LGHDT and CDR2 is YNNKEL (reference sequence). V lost 4 bases to trimming and J lost 4 bases; unmatched junction nucleotides: 4. The CDR3 is made up of 15 amino acids. The CDR3 DNA sequence: TGTGCCAGCAGCCGATTGACAGGGTATAATTCACCCCTCCACTTT. Translated: CASSRLTGYNSPLHF.

This clone appeared once. The J gene is TRBJ2-7, the V gene TRBV7-2; perhaps TRBD2 as D (5 bases). Between the trimmed V and J ends, which lost 4 bases and 2 bases, there was a span of 9 bases. Germline CDR1 is SGHTA and CDR2 is FQGNSA. The CDR3 runs to 13 residues. The CDR3 region has the DNA TGTGCCAGCAGCTCCCAGGAGGCCTACGAGCAGTACTTC. Its translation is CASSSQEAYEQYF.

This clone is a singleton in its sample. This chain uses TRBV10-1 with TRBJ2-1; 16 bases agree with TRBD2. The CDR3 is made up of 18 amino acids. Trimming took 6 bases from V and 4 from J; bases not matched to a gene: 9. Germline assignment: CDR1 WNHNN and CDR2 SYGVQD (reference sequence). The CDR3 nucleotides are TGCGCCAGCAGCAAAGGGGGACTAGCGGGAGGGGGGTACAATGAGCAGTTCTTC. It yields the protein CASSKGGLAGGGYNEQFF.

The chain uses TRBV5-4 and TRBJ2-7, with a weak D call TRBD2 (6 bases). From germline, CDR1 is SGHNT and CDR2 YYREEE (reference sequence). The germline V and J ends were trimmed by 4 bases and 2 bases, with 13 bases remaining between them. The CDR3 is made up of 14 amino acids. CDR3 in amino acids: CASSGTPRAYEQYF. The CDR3 nucleotides read TGTGCCAGCAGCGGGACTCCAAGGGCCTACGAGCAGTACTTC.

V gene TRBV6-5 combines with J gene TRBJ2-1, with TRBD2 identical over 8 bases. The CDR3 contains 15 residues. V trimming: 6 bases; J trimming: 1 base; junction bases outside the gene matches: 5. The germline V gene has CDR1 MNHEY and CDR2 SVGAGI. DNA of the CDR3: TGTGCCAGCAGGATAGCGGGGTCATCCTACAATGAGCAGTTCTTC. It codes for CASRIAGSSYNEQFF.

This clone was found once. The chain uses TRBV24-1 and TRBJ2-3, with 8 bases identical to TRBD2. J was trimmed by 6 bases and V by 5 bases; bases with no gene match: 15. The germline gives CDR1 KGHDR, CDR2 SFDVKD. This CDR3 is built from 17 residues. The CDR3 nucleotides read TGTGCCACCAGTGGCCCTAGGACTAGCCTTAGTCAGGATACGCAGTATTTT. Translated: CATSGPRTSLSQDTQYF.

The V gene is TRBV2, the J gene TRBJ1-1; TRBD1 agrees at 11 bases. J was trimmed by 3 bases and V by 3 bases; bases with no gene match: 12. The V gene's germline CDR1 is SNHLY and CDR2 FYNNEI. This CDR3 has 18 residues. CDR3 bases: TGTGCCAGCAGTGAGTCCGGGACAGGGGGAGGTTTGTACACTGAAGCTTTCTTT. Translation gives CASSESGTGGGLYTEAFF.